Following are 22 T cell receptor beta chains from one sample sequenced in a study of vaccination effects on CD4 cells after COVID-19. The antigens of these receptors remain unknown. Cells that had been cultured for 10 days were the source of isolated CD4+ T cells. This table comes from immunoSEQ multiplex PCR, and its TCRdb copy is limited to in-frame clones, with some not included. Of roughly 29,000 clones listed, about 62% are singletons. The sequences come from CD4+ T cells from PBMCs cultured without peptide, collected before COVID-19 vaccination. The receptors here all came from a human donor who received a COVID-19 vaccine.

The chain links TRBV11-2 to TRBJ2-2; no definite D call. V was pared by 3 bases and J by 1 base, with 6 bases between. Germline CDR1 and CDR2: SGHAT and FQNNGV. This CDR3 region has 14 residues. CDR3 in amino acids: CASSFTLNTGELFF. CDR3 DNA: TGTGCCAGCAGCTTTACTCTGAACACCGGGGAGCTGTTTTTT.

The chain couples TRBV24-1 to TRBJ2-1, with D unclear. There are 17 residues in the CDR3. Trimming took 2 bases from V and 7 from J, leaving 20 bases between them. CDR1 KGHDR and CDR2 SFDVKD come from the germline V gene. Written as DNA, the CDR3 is TGTGCCACCAGTGATTCTCGACGGTGGATGGTTGGAAATGAGCAGTTCTTC. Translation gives CATSDSRRWMVGNEQFF.

Here the CDR3 reads CASSLAGSGMNTEAFF. CDR3 nucleotide sequence: TGCGCCAGCAGCTTGGCAGGGAGTGGGATGAACACTGAAGCTTTCTTT. The J gene is TRBJ1-1, the V gene TRBV5-1; D might be TRBD1 (5 bases). The CDR3 sequence is 16 residues long. CDR1 and CDR2 from the germline V gene are SGHRS and YFSETQ. Trimming pared 0 bases from V and 0 bases from J, leaving 12 bases between.

The CDR3 protein is CASRAPGLPQFF. The CDR3 nucleotides read TGTGCCAGCAGAGCACCGGGACTTCCGCAGTTCTTC. This chain connects TRBV6-5 to TRBJ2-1; possible D gene TRBD2, 6 bases. The CDR3 spans 12 residues. Germline V gene sequence: CDR1 MNHEY, CDR2 SVGAGI. Trimming shortened V by 6 bases and J by 12 bases, and 15 bases separated the two germline ends.

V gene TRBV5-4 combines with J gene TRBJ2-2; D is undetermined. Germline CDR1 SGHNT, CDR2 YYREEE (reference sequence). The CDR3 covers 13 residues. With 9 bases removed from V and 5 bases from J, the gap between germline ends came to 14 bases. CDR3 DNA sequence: TGTGCCACCTCTGACCGACTGACCGGGGAGCTGTTTTTT. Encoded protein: CATSDRLTGELFF. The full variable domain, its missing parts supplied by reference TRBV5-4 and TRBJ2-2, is ETGVTQSPTHLIKTRGQQVTLRCSSQSGHNTVSWYQQALGQGPQFIFQYYREEENGRGNFPPRFSGLQFPNYSSELNVNALELDDSALYLCATSDRLTGELFFGEGSRLTVL.

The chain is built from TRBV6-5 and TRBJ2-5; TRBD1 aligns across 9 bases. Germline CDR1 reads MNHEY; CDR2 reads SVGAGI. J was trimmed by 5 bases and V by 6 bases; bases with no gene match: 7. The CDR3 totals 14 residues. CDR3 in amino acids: CASRSGQGRETQYF. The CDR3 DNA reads TGTGCCAGCAGATCAGGACAGGGGAGGGAGACCCAGTACTTC.

The CDR3 nucleotides read TGCGCCAGCAGCTCCATACATGTAACCCTCGCCGGGAACACTGAAGCTTTCTTT. This sequence encodes CASSSIHVTLAGNTEAFF. The chain carries TRBV4-1 and TRBJ1-1; D is unclear. With 5 bases removed from V and 1 base from J, the gap between germline ends came to 23 bases. CDR1 and CDR2 from the germline V gene are MGHRA and YSYEKL. The CDR3 loop spans 18 amino acids.

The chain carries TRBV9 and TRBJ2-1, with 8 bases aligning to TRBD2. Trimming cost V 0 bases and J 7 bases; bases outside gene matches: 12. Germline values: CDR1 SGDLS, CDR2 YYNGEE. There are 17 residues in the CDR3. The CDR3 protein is CASSVEVGTSGWNEQFF. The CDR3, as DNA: TGTGCCAGCAGCGTAGAAGTTGGCACTAGCGGCTGGAATGAGCAGTTCTTC.

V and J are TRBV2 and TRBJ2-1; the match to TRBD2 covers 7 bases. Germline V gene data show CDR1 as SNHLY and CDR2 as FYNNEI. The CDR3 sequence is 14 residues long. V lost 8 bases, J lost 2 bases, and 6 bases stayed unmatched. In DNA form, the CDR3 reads TGTGCCAGCGGCGCCAGCGGGGCCTACAATGAGCAGTTCTTC. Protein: CASGASGAYNEQFF.

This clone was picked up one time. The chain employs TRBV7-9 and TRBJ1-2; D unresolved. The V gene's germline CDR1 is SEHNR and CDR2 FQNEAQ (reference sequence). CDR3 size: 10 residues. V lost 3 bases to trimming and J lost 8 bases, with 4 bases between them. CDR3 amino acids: CASSLRGYTF. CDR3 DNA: TGTGCCAGCAGCTTGCGGGGCTACACCTTC.

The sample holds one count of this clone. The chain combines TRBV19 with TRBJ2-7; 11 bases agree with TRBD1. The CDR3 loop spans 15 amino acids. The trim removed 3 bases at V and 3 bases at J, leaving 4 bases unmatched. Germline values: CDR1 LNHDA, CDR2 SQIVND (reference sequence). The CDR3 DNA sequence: TGTGCCAGTAGTATCCTGGGGACAGGGGGCTACGAGCAGTACTTC. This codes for CASSILGTGGYEQYF.

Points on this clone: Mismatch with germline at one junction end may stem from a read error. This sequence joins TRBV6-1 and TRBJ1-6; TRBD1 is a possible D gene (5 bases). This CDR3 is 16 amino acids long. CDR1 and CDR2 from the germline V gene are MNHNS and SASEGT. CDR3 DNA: TGTGCCAGCAGTGAAGCGCAGGGAGGGCAATATTCGCCCCTCCACTTT. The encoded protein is CASSEAQGGQYSPLHF.

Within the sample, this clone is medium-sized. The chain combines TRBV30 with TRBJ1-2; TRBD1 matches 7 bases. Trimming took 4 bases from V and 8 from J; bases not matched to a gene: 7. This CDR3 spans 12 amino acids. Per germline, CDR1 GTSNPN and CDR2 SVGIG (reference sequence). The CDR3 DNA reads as TGTGCCTGGAAACTGACAGGGAGCGGCTACACCTTC. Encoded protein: CAWKLTGSGYTF. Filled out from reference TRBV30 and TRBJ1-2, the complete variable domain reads SQTIHQWPATLVQPVGSPLSLECTVEGTSNPNLYWYRQAAGRGLQLLFYSVGIGQISSEVPQNLSASRPQDRQFILSSKKLLLSDSGFYLCAWKLTGSGYTFGSGTRLTVV.

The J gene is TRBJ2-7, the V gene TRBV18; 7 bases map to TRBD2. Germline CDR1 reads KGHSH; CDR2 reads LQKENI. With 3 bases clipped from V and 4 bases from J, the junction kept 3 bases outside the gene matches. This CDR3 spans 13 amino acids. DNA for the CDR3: TGTGCCAGCTCACCGAGGGAGGGATACGAGCAGTACTTC. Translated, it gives CASSPREGYEQYF.

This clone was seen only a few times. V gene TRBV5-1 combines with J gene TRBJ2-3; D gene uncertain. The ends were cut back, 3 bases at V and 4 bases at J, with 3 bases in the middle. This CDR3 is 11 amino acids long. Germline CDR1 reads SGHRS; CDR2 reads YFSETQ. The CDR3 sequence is CASSSADTQYF. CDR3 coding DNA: TGCGCCAGCAGCTCGGCAGATACGCAGTATTTT. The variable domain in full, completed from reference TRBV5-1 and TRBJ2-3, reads KAGVTQTPRYLIKTRGQQVTLSCSPISGHRSVSWYQQTPGQGLQFLFEYFSETQRNKGNFPGRFSGRQFSNSRSEMNVSTLELGDSALYLCASSSADTQYFGPGTRLTVL.

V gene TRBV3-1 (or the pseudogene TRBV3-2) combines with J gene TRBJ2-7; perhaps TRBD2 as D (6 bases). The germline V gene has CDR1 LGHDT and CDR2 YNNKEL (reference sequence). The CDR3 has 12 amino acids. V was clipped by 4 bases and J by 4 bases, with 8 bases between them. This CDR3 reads CASSRAGYEQYF. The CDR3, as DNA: TGTGCCAGCAGCCGGGCGGGATACGAGCAGTACTTC.

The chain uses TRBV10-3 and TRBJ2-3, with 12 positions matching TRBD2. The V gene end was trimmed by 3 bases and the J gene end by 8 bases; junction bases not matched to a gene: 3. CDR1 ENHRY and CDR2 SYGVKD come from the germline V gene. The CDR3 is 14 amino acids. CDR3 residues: CAISDSSGGATQYF. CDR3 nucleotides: TGTGCCATCAGTGACTCTAGCGGGGGGGCTACGCAGTATTTT.

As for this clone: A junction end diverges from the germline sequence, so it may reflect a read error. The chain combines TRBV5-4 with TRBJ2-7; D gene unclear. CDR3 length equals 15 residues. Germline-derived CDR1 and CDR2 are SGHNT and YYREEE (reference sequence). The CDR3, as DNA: TGTGCCAGCAGCCGAAAAGACACACTCTCCCACGAGCAGTACTTC. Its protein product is CASSRKDTLSHEQYF.

As DNA, the CDR3 is TGTGCCTCCTGGGCCAGGGGGTCTGGAAACACCATATATTTT. Protein product: CASWARGSGNTIYF. V gene TRBV30 combines with J gene TRBJ1-3; 7 positions match TRBD1. V lost 7 bases to trimming and J lost 1 base; unmatched junction nucleotides: 7. CDR1 and CDR2 from the germline V gene are GTSNPN and SVGIG (reference sequence). This CDR3 spans 14 amino acids.

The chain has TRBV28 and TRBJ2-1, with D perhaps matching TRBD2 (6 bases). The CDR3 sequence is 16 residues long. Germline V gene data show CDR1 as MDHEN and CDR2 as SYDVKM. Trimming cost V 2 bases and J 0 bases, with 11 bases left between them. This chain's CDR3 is CASSLGGSSSYNEQFF. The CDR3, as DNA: TGTGCCAGCAGTTTAGGAGGGTCGAGCTCCTACAATGAGCAGTTCTTC.

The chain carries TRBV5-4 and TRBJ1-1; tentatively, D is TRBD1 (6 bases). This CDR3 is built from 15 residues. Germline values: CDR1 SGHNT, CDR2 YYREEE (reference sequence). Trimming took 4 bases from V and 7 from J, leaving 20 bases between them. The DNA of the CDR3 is TGTGCCAGCAGCCCCGTCGGCAGGGGCCTTGGTGAAGCTTTCTTT. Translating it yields CASSPVGRGLGEAFF.

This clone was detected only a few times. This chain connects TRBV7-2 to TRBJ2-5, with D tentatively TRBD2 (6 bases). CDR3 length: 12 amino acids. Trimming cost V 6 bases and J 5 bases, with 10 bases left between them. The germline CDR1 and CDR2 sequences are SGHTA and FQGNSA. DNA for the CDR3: TGTGCCAGCAGGCGGACTACGGAGACCCAGTACTTC. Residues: CASRRTTETQYF.